This T cell receptor (beta chain) was recorded in a study of blood T cell repertoires in COVID-19. V lost 4 bases and J lost 0, with 7 bases in between. This CDR3 comprises 15 residues. Germline V gene sequence: CDR1 LNHDA, CDR2 SQIVND (reference sequence). Only in-frame clones appear in the TCRdb table, and some are missing; sequencing was by immunoSEQ multiplex PCR. The sample includes more than 90,000 clones, roughly nine tenths of them seen just once. Sequencing was performed on peripheral blood. The chain employs TRBV19 and TRBJ1-6; no clear D gene. This TCR was sampled from a man aged 40-49 years with acute or convalescent COVID-19. Here the CDR3 reads CASSTILSYNSPLHF. The CDR3 bases are TGTGCCAGTAGTACCATACTCTCCTATAATTCACCCCTCCACTTT.